The 7 T cell receptor beta chains in this list originate from one sample, sequenced in a study of radiation and T cells in renal cell carcinoma. The treatment is: 15 Gy SBRT to primary tumor, nephrectomy 4 weeks later. The assay was immunoSEQ multiplex PCR, and TCRdb's table has in-frame clones only and misses some. The table includes about 15,000 clones, less than 65% detected once. The sequencing used tumor tissue, collected from a patient whose treatment included radiotherapy and nephrectomy. These receptors originate from a woman aged 70 to 79 with renal cell carcinoma.

V usage is TRBV10-2 and J usage is TRBJ2-2; weak D call: TRBD1 (6 bases). Germline CDR1 reads WSHSY; CDR2 reads SAAADI. This CDR3 contains 15 residues. Between the trimmed V and J ends, which lost 10 bases and 5 bases, there was a span of 20 bases. CDR3 in amino acids: CAILGQGSGTGELFF. CDR3 in DNA: TGCGCCATCCTGGGGCAGGGGAGTGGTACCGGGGAGCTGTTTTTT.

The chain combines TRBV6-5 with TRBJ2-3, with 9 bases aligning to TRBD2. There are 15 residues in the CDR3. J lost 5 bases, V lost 6 bases, and 9 bases had no gene match. Germline loops: CDR1 MNHEY, CDR2 SVGAGI. CDR3 bases: TGTGCCAGCAGGCGATCGGGACTAGCCTTAGATACGCAGTATTTT. Translating it yields CASRRSGLALDTQYF.

A few counts support this clone. This chain links TRBV5-6 with TRBJ2-7, with 7 bases identical to TRBD1. The CDR3 spans 12 residues. The V segment lost 4 bases and the J segment 5 bases; nucleotides outside the gene matches: 3. CDR1 and CDR2 from the germline V gene are SGHDT and YYEEEE. CDR3 residues: CASSGTGDEQYF. Here the CDR3 DNA reads TGTGCCAGCAGCGGAACAGGGGACGAGCAGTACTTC.

This clone is a singleton in its sample. The genes are TRBV10-1 and TRBJ2-3, with D unclear. Germline lookup yields CDR1 WNHNN and CDR2 SYGVQD (reference sequence). With 3 bases removed from V and 2 bases from J, the gap between germline ends came to 6 bases. The CDR3 has 13 amino acids. The CDR3 DNA reads as TGCGCCAGCAGTGATGCAGTCACAGATACGCAGTATTTT. Translation gives CASSDAVTDTQYF.

By share, this clone counts as medium-sized. The chain links TRBV5-1 to TRBJ1-1; D uncertain. The CDR3 length is 15 residues. V was pared by 0 bases and J by 5 bases, with 14 bases between. CDR1 and CDR2 from the germline V gene are SGHRS and YFSETQ. The CDR3 region has the DNA TGCGCCAGCAGCTTGGCGAGCGGCTCGGGGACTGAAGCTTTCTTT. It is translated as CASSLASGSGTEAFF.

This clone was detected once. The V and J genes are TRBV9 and TRBJ2-1, with 9 bases matching TRBD2. With V trimmed by 4 bases and J by 2 bases, 4 bases remained unmatched. From germline, CDR1 is SGDLS and CDR2 YYNGEE. The CDR3 runs 15 residues. Here the CDR3 reads CASSSAGGPYNEQFF. CDR3 in DNA: TGTGCCAGCAGCTCAGCGGGGGGTCCCTACAATGAGCAGTTCTTC. Variable domain in full (rest from reference TRBV9 and TRBJ2-1): DSGVTQTPKHLITATGQRVTLRCSPRSGDLSVYWYQQSLDQGLQFLIQYYNGEERAKGNILERFSAQQFPDLHSELNLSSLELGDSALYFCASSSAGGPYNEQFFGPGTRLTVL.

This clone is a singleton in its sample. This chain joins TRBV4-3 and TRBJ2-2; D gene ambiguous. Germline lookup yields CDR1 LGHNA and CDR2 YSLEER. This CDR3 is built from 14 residues. Trimming shortened V by 0 bases and J by 5 bases, and 7 bases separated the two germline ends. The CDR3 nucleotides read TGCGCCAGCAGCCAAGATCTTGGAACCGGGGAGCTGTTTTTT. Its protein is CASSQDLGTGELFF.